This TCR beta chain was retrieved from a study of T cell changes during pregnancy in multiple sclerosis. Here immunoSEQ multiplex PCR was the method, and the copy in TCRdb shows in-frame clones only, minus some. The sample records roughly 27,000 clones, about 92% being singletons. The V gene's germline CDR1 is MDHEN and CDR2 SYDVKM. V was clipped by 5 bases and J by 5 bases; unmatched bases: 11. The CDR3 extends over 15 amino acids. The sequence was obtained from a female donor with multiple sclerosis, enrolled in a pregnancy study. Sample: CD4+ T cells from peripheral blood mononuclear cells, taken in the first trimester of pregnancy. The gene calls are TRBV28 and TRBJ1-2; TRBD1 matches at 7 bases. The CDR3 sequence: CASSTIRDSSYGYTF. The CDR3 DNA reads as TGTGCCAGCAGTACAATCCGGGACAGCTCTTATGGCTACACCTTC.